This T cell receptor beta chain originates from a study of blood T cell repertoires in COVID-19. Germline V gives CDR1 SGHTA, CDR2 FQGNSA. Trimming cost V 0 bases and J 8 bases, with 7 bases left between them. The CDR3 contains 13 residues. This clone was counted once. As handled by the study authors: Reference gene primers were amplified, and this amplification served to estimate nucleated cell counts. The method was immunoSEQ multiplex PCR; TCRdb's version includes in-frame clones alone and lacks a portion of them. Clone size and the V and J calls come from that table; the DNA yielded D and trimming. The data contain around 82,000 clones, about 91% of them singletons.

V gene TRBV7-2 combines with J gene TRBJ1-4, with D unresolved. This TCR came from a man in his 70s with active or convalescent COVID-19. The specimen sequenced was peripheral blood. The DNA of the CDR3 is TGTGCCAGCAGCTTAGCCGTTGAGGAAAAACTGTTTTTT. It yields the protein CASSLAVEEKLFF.